The 26 T cell receptor beta chains listed next were all sequenced from one sample in a study of T-cell reconstitution after alpha-beta-depleted transplantation in children. The TCRbeta library incorporated unique molecular identifiers. TCRdb processed the PCR reads anew with MiXCR; each CDR3 protein has one entry. Among around 370,000 distinct CDR3 sequences, under 20% were seen once, and the ten largest hold 35% to 50%. Sequenced material: PBMCs, mostly from graft donor cells, taken 360 days after TCRalphabeta/CD19-depleted stem cell transplant. The receptors were sampled from a male patient aged 2-15 years who had a stem cell transplant for acute lymphoblastic leukemia, so the T cells may come from the graft donor.

This clonotype was detected only a few times. The J gene is TRBJ2-7, the V gene TRBV13; D is undetermined. The CDR3 has 13 amino acids. The germline V gene has CDR1 PRHDT and CDR2 FYEKMQ (reference sequence). V lost 5 bases and J 9 bases, leaving 17 bases between the germline ends. Here the CDR3 reads CASSPDGLSWQYF. Here the CDR3 DNA reads TGTGCCAGCAGCCCCGATGGGTTAAGTTGGCAGTACTTC.

This clonotype has just a few counts. The chain is built from TRBV7-9 and TRBJ2-1; D uncertain. Trimming took 6 bases from V and 0 from J, leaving 12 bases between them. Germline V gene lookup returns CDR1 SEHNR and CDR2 FQNEAQ (reference sequence). There are 15 residues in the CDR3. The DNA of the CDR3 is TGTGCCAGCAGTCAGTTCGGTAGCTCCTACAATGAGCAGTTCTTC. Protein product: CASSQFGSSYNEQFF.

A few counts support this clonotype. V is TRBV20-1 and J is TRBJ2-1; TRBD2 matches 8 bases. Germline V gives CDR1 DFQATT, CDR2 SNEGSKA (reference sequence). The CDR3 covers 14 residues. Germline trimming cut 1 base from V and 4 bases from J; bases unmatched to any gene: 3. This CDR3 reads CSARAGLAYNEQFF. For the CDR3, the DNA is TGCAGTGCTAGAGCCGGACTAGCTTACAATGAGCAGTTCTTC.

The chain combines TRBV12-3 or TRBV12-4 with TRBJ2-5; 7 bases fit TRBD1. This CDR3 is built from 17 residues. V was clipped by 0 bases and J by 3 bases; unmatched bases: 10. The CDR3 DNA follows: TGTGCCAGCAGTTTAGCCCCCCCGGGACAGTTAGAAGAGACCCAGTACTTC. It yields the protein CASSLAPPGQLEETQYF.

The table lists this clonotype with a few counts. This chain joins TRBV12-3 or TRBV12-4 and TRBJ2-5, with D uncertain. This CDR3 region has 14 residues. The V gene lost 6 bases and the J gene lost 4 bases, with 15 bases spanning the gap. The CDR3 region has the DNA TGTGCCAGCAGCCCAATCTCGGGCCGAGAGACCCAGTACTTC. This codes for CASSPISGRETQYF.

In its sample, this clonotype was seen a few times. V is TRBV27 and J is TRBJ2-3; 9 bases align to TRBD1. The length of the CDR3 is 15 residues. The V gene's germline CDR1 is MNHEY and CDR2 SMNVEV (reference sequence). J lost 5 bases, V lost 5 bases, and 8 bases had no gene match. The CDR3: CASSRKGQGKDTQYF. For the CDR3, the DNA is TGTGCCAGCAGTCGAAAGGGACAGGGTAAAGATACGCAGTATTTT.

This chain links TRBV6-5 with TRBJ2-7; perhaps D is TRBD1 or TRBD2 (5 bases each). The CDR3 totals 13 residues. The V gene's germline CDR1 is MNHEY and CDR2 SVGAGI. Between the trimmed V and J ends, which lost 2 bases and 4 bases, there was a span of 9 bases. The CDR3, as DNA: TGTGCCAGCAGTTACGTTTGGGGGTACGAGCAGTACTTC. Encoded protein: CASSYVWGYEQYF.

The chain has TRBV30 and TRBJ1-5; weak D call: TRBD1 (5 bases). The germline V gene has CDR1 GTSNPN and CDR2 SVGIG (reference sequence). This CDR3 has 12 amino acids. V was shortened by 3 bases and J by 2 bases, with 5 bases between the two germline ends. The CDR3 nucleotides are TGTGCCTGGAGACAGGGCAATCAGCCCCAGCATTTT. This gives the protein CAWRQGNQPQHF.

This clonotype has a handful of counts. V usage is TRBV6-5 and J usage is TRBJ2-3; D is tentatively TRBD1 or TRBD2 (5 bases each). The length of the CDR3 is 12 residues. Germline loops: CDR1 MNHEY, CDR2 SVGAGI. V shed 0 bases and J shed 9 bases, with 7 bases lying between them. Written as DNA, the CDR3 is TGTGCCAGCAGTTACTCCGGGGACACGCAGTATTTT. Its protein product is CASSYSGDTQYF.

The sample holds a few counts of this clonotype. V gene TRBV29-1 combines with J gene TRBJ2-1; perhaps D is TRBD1 or TRBD2 (6 bases each). The germline V and J ends were trimmed by 3 bases and 3 bases, with 15 bases remaining between them. There are 15 residues in the CDR3. CDR1 and CDR2 (germline): SQVTM, ANQGSEA. The DNA for the CDR3 is TGCAGCGTTGATGGCGGGACAACCTTCTACAATGAGCAGTTCTTC. Its translation is CSVDGGTTFYNEQFF.

The CDR3, as DNA: TGCGCCAGCAGCCGGGTTAGCGAGGGTGAGCAGTTCTTC. Translation gives CASSRVSEGEQFF. This chain uses TRBV4-3 with TRBJ2-1; D may be TRBD2 (5 bases). This CDR3 comprises 13 residues. Germline V CDR1 and CDR2: LGHNA, YSLEER. V was shortened by 4 bases and J by 9 bases, with 13 bases between the two germline ends.

This clonotype has a count of ten or more. The V gene is TRBV15, the J gene TRBJ2-1; no definite D call. There are 19 residues in the CDR3. CDR1 is LNHNV, CDR2 YYDKDF, per germline (reference sequence). V was pared by 0 bases and J by 0 bases, with 18 bases between. DNA for the CDR3: TGTGCCACCAGCAGAGATAGATCCAGATCTTCTGTCTCCTACAATGAGCAGTTCTTC. Amino acid sequence: CATSRDRSRSSVSYNEQFF.

The genes are TRBV7-9 and TRBJ2-5, with D possibly matching TRBD2 (5 bases). This CDR3 has 15 amino acids. Germline CDR1 and CDR2: SEHNR and FQNEAQ (reference sequence). Trimming took 5 bases from V and 5 from J, leaving 18 bases between them. CDR3 protein: CASSGVWERGETQYF. The CDR3 DNA reads as TGTGCCAGCAGCGGAGTATGGGAAAGAGGGGAGACCCAGTACTTC.

This clonotype occurred a few times. The chain links TRBV4-2 to TRBJ1-2; the D gene is possibly TRBD1 (5 bases). The CDR3 loop spans 12 amino acids. The germline V gene encodes CDR1 LGHNA and CDR2 YNFKEQ. V was trimmed by 5 bases and J by 7 bases, leaving 11 bases between them. CDR3 protein: CASSWQGSGYTF. For the CDR3, the DNA is TGTGCCAGCAGCTGGCAGGGAAGTGGCTACACCTTC.

This chain connects TRBV20-1 to TRBJ2-5, with unresolved D. This CDR3 has 12 residues. CDR1 and CDR2 (germline): DFQATT, SNEGSKA (reference sequence). V lost 3 bases and J 5 bases, leaving 10 bases between the germline ends. CDR3 coding DNA: TGCAGTGCTAGCCACACTTTGGAGACCCAGTACTTC. Amino acid sequence: CSASHTLETQYF.

In its sample, this clonotype was seen many times. This sequence joins TRBV10-3 and TRBJ2-6; D is uncertain. The CDR3 length is 15 residues. The germline CDR1 and CDR2 sequences are ENHRY and SYGVKD. V gave up 6 bases and J gave up 2 bases, with 11 bases separating them. The CDR3 region has the DNA TGTGCCATCAGCCCTAGTGTCGCTGGGGCCAACGTCCTGACTTTC. It encodes CAISPSVAGANVLTF.

This clonotype was found many times. The chain links TRBV29-1 to TRBJ2-3; TRBD2 agrees at 10 bases. The J segment lost 4 bases and the V segment lost 7 bases, leaving 14 bases of the junction unmatched. The V gene's germline CDR1 is SQVTM and CDR2 ANQGSEA. The CDR3 runs 16 residues. CDR3 DNA: TGCAGCGACTCTAGCGGGAGTCACTTCATCGCAGATACGCAGTATTTT. It yields the protein CSDSSGSHFIADTQYF.

The chain links TRBV20-1 to TRBJ2-2; 12 positions match TRBD2. In germline, CDR1 is DFQATT, CDR2 SNEGSKA (reference sequence). The CDR3 totals 17 residues. DNA for the CDR3: TGCTGTTTCTGGGAGGCTAGCGGGAGGGCGGTCACCGGGGAGCTGTTTTTT. Residues: CCFWEASGRAVTGELFF.

This clonotype was observed many times. The chain combines TRBV3-1 with TRBJ2-1; 7 bases map to TRBD2. Germline CDR1 reads LGHDT; CDR2 reads YNNKEL (reference sequence). The V segment lost 0 bases and the J segment 9 bases; nucleotides outside the gene matches: 14. The CDR3 runs 17 residues. This CDR3 is CASSQDGFPGGEVEQFF. The CDR3 DNA sequence: TGTGCCAGCAGCCAAGATGGGTTTCCGGGAGGTGAGGTTGAGCAGTTCTTC.

This clonotype was found a few times. The chain joins TRBV12-3 or TRBV12-4 to TRBJ2-1, with 13 bases lining up with TRBD2. With V trimmed by 6 bases and J by 1 base, 9 bases remained unmatched. There are 18 residues in the CDR3. CDR3 sequence: CASRSGTSGAPSYNEQFF. The CDR3 region has the DNA TGTGCCAGCAGATCCGGGACTAGCGGGGCGCCGTCCTACAATGAGCAGTTCTTC.

The chain carries TRBV28 and TRBJ2-7, with a possible D match to TRBD1 (5 bases). This CDR3 is 14 amino acids long. Trimming took 2 bases from V and 2 from J, leaving 10 bases between them. Germline V gene data show CDR1 as MDHEN and CDR2 as SYDVKM. The CDR3 reads CASSLDSDPYEQYF. DNA for the CDR3: TGTGCCAGCAGTTTAGACAGTGATCCCTACGAGCAGTACTTC.

The chain combines TRBV12-3 or TRBV12-4 with TRBJ2-3, with 9 bases identical to TRBD2. The length of the CDR3 is 14 residues. V shed 6 bases, J shed 5 bases, and the junction held 6 bases outside the gene matches. The CDR3 protein is CASSNSGRGDTQYF. CDR3 nucleotide sequence: TGTGCCAGCAGCAATAGCGGGAGAGGAGATACGCAGTATTTT.

V usage is TRBV29-1 and J usage is TRBJ1-5; no clear D. Trimming left V 7 bases short and J 0 bases short, with 7 bases between. Germline lookup yields CDR1 SQVTM and CDR2 ANQGSEA. The CDR3 totals 12 residues. The CDR3 loop reads CSAGFSNQPQHF. CDR3 DNA: TGCAGCGCAGGTTTTAGCAATCAGCCCCAGCATTTT. The complete variable domain, with remaining parts taken from reference TRBV29-1 and TRBJ1-5, reads SAVISQKPSRDICQRGTSLTIQCQVDSQVTMMFWYRQQPGQSLTLIATANQGSEATYESGFVIDKFPISRPNLTFSTLTVSNMSPEDSSIYLCSAGFSNQPQHFGDGTRLSIL.

At least ten counts were recorded for this clonotype. The chain employs TRBV14 and TRBJ2-3; D is undetermined. V was clipped by 6 bases and J by 1 base, with 14 bases between them. Germline values: CDR1 SGHDN, CDR2 FVKESK. This CDR3 contains 15 residues. Here the CDR3 reads CASRATGRGTDTQYF. CDR3 bases: TGTGCCAGCAGGGCTACCGGCCGGGGCACAGATACGCAGTATTTT.

The rearrangement joins TRBV10-3 to TRBJ2-7; 16 positions agree with TRBD2. Germline values: CDR1 ENHRY, CDR2 SYGVKD. This CDR3 region has 17 residues. The trim removed 8 bases at V and 2 bases at J, leaving 9 bases unmatched. The CDR3 nucleotides read TGTGCCATCGGGGGGCCCGGGACTAGCGGGAGGGCCTACGAGCAGTACTTC. Amino acids: CAIGGPGTSGRAYEQYF.

The chain combines TRBV30 with TRBJ1-1; D is undetermined. This CDR3 is 12 amino acids long. Germline CDR1 reads GTSNPN; CDR2 reads SVGIG (reference sequence). The V end lost 3 bases, the J end lost 1 base, and 6 bases lay between the germline ends. The CDR3 nucleotides read TGTGCCTGGAGGAACGCGAACACTGAAGCTTTCTTT. This sequence encodes CAWRNANTEAFF.